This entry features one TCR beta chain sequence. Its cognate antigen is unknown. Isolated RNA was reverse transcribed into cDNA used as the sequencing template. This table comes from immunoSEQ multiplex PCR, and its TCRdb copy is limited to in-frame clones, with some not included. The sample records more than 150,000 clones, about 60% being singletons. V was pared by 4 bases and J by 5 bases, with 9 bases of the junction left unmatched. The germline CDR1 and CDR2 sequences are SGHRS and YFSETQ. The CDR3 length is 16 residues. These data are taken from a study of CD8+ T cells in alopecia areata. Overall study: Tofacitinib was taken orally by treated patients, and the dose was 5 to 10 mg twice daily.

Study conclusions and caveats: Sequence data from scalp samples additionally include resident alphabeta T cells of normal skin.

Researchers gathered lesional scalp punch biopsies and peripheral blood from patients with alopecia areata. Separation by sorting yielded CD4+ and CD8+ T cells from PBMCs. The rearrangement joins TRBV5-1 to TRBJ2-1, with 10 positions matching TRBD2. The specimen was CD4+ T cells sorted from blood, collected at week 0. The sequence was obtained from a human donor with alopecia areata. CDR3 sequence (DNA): TGCGCCAGCAGCATCTCCCTAGCGGGAGTCAACAATGAGCAGTTCTTC. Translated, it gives CASSISLAGVNNEQFF.